This is a list of T cell receptor beta chains from one sample in a study of shared clonotypes between healthy human individuals. Generated by immunoSEQ multiplex PCR, the TCRdb table keeps only in-frame clones and is missing some. The sample comprises 180,000 or so clones, roughly 93% of which are singletons, and more than 0.065% rests with the top ten. What was sequenced was naive CD4+ T cells sorted from blood. These receptor sequences come from a young woman in good health. Both conserved end residues are part of each CDR3. D genes are given only for firm matches. A clone size is listed for some rows: how often the clone was seen (once, few, many), or a class if it is expanded.

V: TRBV7-9
J: TRBJ1-6
D: NA
size: NA
DNA: TGTGCCAGCAGCTGGGAGGGAGGGGGAACACCCCTCCACTTT
CDR3: CASSWEGGGTPLHF

V: TRBV30
J: TRBJ1-6
D: NA
size: NA
DNA: TGTGCCTGGAGTGCGGCAGGAACGCCTCAAGGTTCACCCCTCCACTTT
CDR3: CAWSAAGTPQGSPLHF

V: TRBV30
J: TRBJ1-4
D: NA
size: NA
DNA: TGTGCCTGGGGATCCCAGGGGAATGAAAAACTGTTTTTT
CDR3: CAWGSQGNEKLFF

V: TRBV27
J: TRBJ2-7
D: NA
size: NA
DNA: TGTGCCAGCAGTCCGCGGACTACAGGCTACGAGCAGTACTTC
CDR3: CASSPRTTGYEQYF

V: TRBV23-1
J: TRBJ1-5
D: TRBD1
size: NA
DNA: TGCGCCAGCAGTCCCCGGGGGCAGGGGGCGTTGAGCAATCAGCCCCAGCATTTT
CDR3: CASSPRGQGALSNQPQHF

V: TRBV2
J: TRBJ1-1
D: NA
size: NA
DNA: TGTGCCAGCAGTGAGGTAGGACGGAACACTGAAGCTTTCTTT
CDR3: CASSEVGRNTEAFF

V: TRBV7-9
J: TRBJ2-3
D: NA
size: NA
DNA: TGTGCCAGCAGCTTGATCCGGACTAAAAACACAGATACGCAGTATTTT
CDR3: CASSLIRTKNTDTQYF

V: TRBV7-6
J: TRBJ2-2
D: NA
size: NA
DNA: TGTGCCAGCAGCTTGGGTTGGAGACAGAAGGAAAGCGGGGAGCTGTTTTTT
CDR3: CASSLGWRQKESGELFF

V: TRBV7-2
J: TRBJ1-5
D: TRBD1
size: NA
DNA: TGTGCCAGCAGCTTAGGGGACAGGGCTTGGGATAGCAATCAGCCCCAGCATTTT
CDR3: CASSLGDRAWDSNQPQHF

V: TRBV5-1
J: TRBJ2-7
D: NA
size: once
DNA: TGCGCCAGCAGCTTGGGCTCCCAGTTTAACTACGAGCAGTACTTC
CDR3: CASSLGSQFNYEQYF

V: TRBV5-1
J: TRBJ2-5
D: NA
size: NA
DNA: TGCGCCAGCAGCTCCGGGACTACCCAGGGGGGAGAGACCCAGTACTTC
CDR3: CASSSGTTQGGETQYF

V: TRBV28
J: TRBJ2-5
D: NA
size: NA
DNA: TGTGCCAGCAGTACCTGGGCGGGGTCCCAAGAGACCCAGTACTTC
CDR3: CASSTWAGSQETQYF

V: TRBV28
J: TRBJ2-3
D: TRBD2
size: NA
DNA: TGTGCCAGCAGTGAAGAAACTAGCGGGAGGGCCCCCGCAGATACGCAGTATTTT
CDR3: CASSEETSGRAPADTQYF

V: TRBV19
J: TRBJ1-1
D: NA
size: NA
DNA: TGTGCCAGTAAGTGGGAGAAGATGAACACTGAAGCTTTCTTT
CDR3: CASKWEKMNTEAFF

V: TRBV10-3
J: TRBJ2-7
D: NA
size: few
DNA: TGTGCCATCAGTGAGTCGATCGGGGCCTCCTACGAGCAGTACTTC
CDR3: CAISESIGASYEQYF

V: TRBV10-3
J: TRBJ2-7
D: NA
size: NA
DNA: TGTGCCATCAGTGGGGGGCTCTCCTACGAGCAGTACTTC
CDR3: CAISGGLSYEQYF

V: TRBV5-1
J: TRBJ2-7
D: NA
size: NA
DNA: TGCGCCAGCCAGCAGGCGTTATCCTCCTACGAGCAGTACTTC
CDR3: CASQQALSSYEQYF

V: TRBV6-1
J: TRBJ2-1
D: NA
size: NA
DNA: TGTGCCAGCAGAGCTAGTGGTAATGAGCAGTTCTTC
CDR3: CASRASGNEQFF

V: TRBV5-5
J: TRBJ1-1
D: NA
size: once
DNA: TGTGCCAGCAGCTTAGAGCCGAACACTGAAGCTTTCTTT
CDR3: CASSLEPNTEAFF

V: TRBV5-1
J: TRBJ2-7
D: NA
size: NA
DNA: TGCGCCAGCAGCGGGTGGGGCAGGCCCGACGAGCAGTACTTC
CDR3: CASSGWGRPDEQYF

V: TRBV27
J: TRBJ2-7
D: TRBD1
size: NA
DNA: TGTGCCAGCAGTTATACGGGACAGGGTGACGAGCAGTACTTC
CDR3: CASSYTGQGDEQYF

V: TRBV5-1
J: TRBJ2-6
D: NA
size: NA
DNA: TGCGCCAGCAGCTTGTGGGACATTAGCTCTGGGGCCAACGTCCTGACTTTC
CDR3: CASSLWDISSGANVLTF

V: TRBV5-1
J: TRBJ2-7
D: NA
size: once
DNA: TGCGCCAGCAGCTTCGAGGGGGTAAACGAGCAGTACTTC
CDR3: CASSFEGVNEQYF

V: TRBV5-1
J: TRBJ2-5
D: NA
size: NA
DNA: TGCGCCAGCAGCTTGGCAGGCAGGGGAAACCAAGAGACCCAGTACTTC
CDR3: CASSLAGRGNQETQYF

V: TRBV28
J: TRBJ1-4
D: TRBD1
size: NA
DNA: TGTGCCAGCACCACCGGGACAGAAGGGGGTGAAAAACTGTTTTTT
CDR3: CASTTGTEGGEKLFF

V: TRBV5-1
J: TRBJ2-3
D: TRBD2
size: NA
DNA: TGCGCCAGCAGCTCCGGGACTAGCGGGACGCATACGCAGTATTTT
CDR3: CASSSGTSGTHTQYF

V: TRBV19
J: TRBJ1-2
D: NA
size: NA
DNA: TGTGCCAGCGCTAATTCGGGACCATTCGACTATGGCTACACCTTC
CDR3: CASANSGPFDYGYTF

V: TRBV5-6
J: TRBJ2-2
D: NA
size: NA
DNA: TGTGCCAGCAGCTTGGTTTGGGGGGCCGGGGAGCTGTTTTTT
CDR3: CASSLVWGAGELFF

V: TRBV29-1
J: TRBJ2-1
D: NA
size: NA
DNA: TGCAGCGGGAGGGACCAGGACTACAATGAGCAGTTCTTC
CDR3: CSGRDQDYNEQFF

V: TRBV7-9
J: TRBJ1-2
D: NA
size: NA
DNA: TGTGCCAGCAGCCGTGACGCGGCAAACTATGGCTACACCTTC
CDR3: CASSRDAANYGYTF

V: TRBV28
J: TRBJ2-6
D: NA
size: NA
DNA: TGTGCCACCGTTCATCGCCCTGGGGCCAACGTCCTGACTTTC
CDR3: CATVHRPGANVLTF

V: TRBV19
J: TRBJ2-7
D: TRBD2
size: NA
DNA: TGTGCCAGTAGTATCCTACTAGCGGGAGGTACTTACGAGCAGTACTTC
CDR3: CASSILLAGGTYEQYF

V: TRBV19
J: TRBJ2-3
D: TRBD2
size: once
DNA: TGTGCCAGTAGTATAGGGGCTACTAGCGGGAGGACAGATACGCAGTATTTT
CDR3: CASSIGATSGRTDTQYF